This record concerns one T cell receptor beta chain sequence. The patients had localized lung adenocarcinoma, a non-small cell subtype. This sample was included in a study of CD4 and CD8 cells across lung adenocarcinoma regions. The germline V gene encodes CDR1 SGHRS and CDR2 YFSETQ. The length of the CDR3 is 14 residues. V shed 0 bases and J shed 3 bases, with 8 bases lying between them. TCRdb called the PCR reads again in MiXCR, with one record for every CDR3 protein. The profile covers fewer than 10,000 distinct CDR3 sequences, with nearly 55% appearing a single time and less than 20% taken by the ten largest.

Sequencing was performed on CD8+ T cells from the center of a lung tumor. The rearrangement uses TRBV5-1 and TRBJ2-3, with D uncertain. The sequence derives from a female donor with lung adenocarcinoma. The CD4 and CD8 labels of this study may be unreliable. CDR3 bases: TGCGCCAGCAGCTTGGCCTTCAGGACAGATACGCAGTATTTT. As protein: CASSLAFRTDTQYF.